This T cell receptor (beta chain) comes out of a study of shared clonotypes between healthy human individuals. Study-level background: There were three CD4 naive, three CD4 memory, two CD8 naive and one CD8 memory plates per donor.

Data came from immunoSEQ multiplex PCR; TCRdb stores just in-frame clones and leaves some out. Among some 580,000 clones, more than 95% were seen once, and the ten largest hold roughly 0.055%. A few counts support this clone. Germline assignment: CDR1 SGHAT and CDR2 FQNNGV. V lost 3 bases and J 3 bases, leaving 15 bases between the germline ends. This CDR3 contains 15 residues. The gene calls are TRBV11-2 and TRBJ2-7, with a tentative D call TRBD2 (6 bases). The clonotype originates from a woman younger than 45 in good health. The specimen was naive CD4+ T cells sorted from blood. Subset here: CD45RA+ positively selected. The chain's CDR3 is CASSFLAEQIYEQYF. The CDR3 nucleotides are TGTGCCAGCAGCTTCTTAGCGGAGCAAATCTACGAGCAGTACTTC.